Listed below are T cell receptor beta chains from one sample, sequenced in a study of cytomegalovirus exposure and HLA in healthy donors. The table came from immunoSEQ multiplex PCR; TCRdb's copy has only in-frame clones and leaves some out. This sample carries about 59,000 clones, roughly four fifths of them seen once, and the ten largest clones take approximately 1.5%. The sequencing sample was made of PBMCs. Receptors were obtained from a man aged 35-49 years in good health and CMV-seronegative. CDR3s include the opening cysteine and the closing phenylalanine or tryptophan.

V	J	length	CDR3
TRBV7-9	TRBJ2-5	15	CASSSLEGEGETQYF
TRBV2	TRBJ1-2	14	CASSNRDRVYGYTF
TRBV5-1	TRBJ2-3	14	CASRGDSGTDTQYF
TRBV28	TRBJ1-2	13	CASVPQGNYGYTF
TRBV25-1	TRBJ1-6	14	CASSEPGVTSPLHF
TRBV6-5	TRBJ2-3	13	CASKIAFTDTQYF
TRBV30	TRBJ1-2	13	CAWTYRAGYGYTF
TRBV28	TRBJ1-3	14	CASRTGSSGNTIYF
TRBV11-2	TRBJ2-5	17	CASSLRGSGQSQETQYF
TRBV28	TRBJ1-6	16	CASRLRPGAGNSPLHF
TRBV7-2	TRBJ1-2	12	CASRGANYGYTF
TRBV11-2	TRBJ1-1	13	CASSLAGATEAFF
TRBV5-1	TRBJ2-3	16	CASSRTGQTATDTQYF
TRBV19	TRBJ1-1	14	CASSIPDIGLQAFF
TRBV27	TRBJ1-3	13	CASSQNSGNTIYF
TRBV2	TRBJ1-5	16	CASSERAGSADQPQHF
TRBV6-5	TRBJ2-3	16	CASSYGLYGSTDTQYF
TRBV7-9	TRBJ1-2	14	CASSIGTANYGYTF
TRBV10-3	TRBJ2-3	16	CAISASGGGHTDTQYF
TRBV14	TRBJ1-2	13	CASSPQDRYGYTF
TRBV10-1	TRBJ2-2	8	CASPLPFF
TRBV4-1	TRBJ2-1	15	CASSRIAGAYNEQFF
TRBV5-6	TRBJ1-6	16	CASSLGRIDYNSPLHF
TRBV7-8	TRBJ1-5	15	CASSPATGVDQPQHF
TRBV4-3	TRBJ2-1	15	CASSQEGLIKNEQFF
TRBV6-6	TRBJ1-5	15	CASSPQGSGGQPQHF
TRBV30	TRBJ2-3	14	CAWGGDRSTDTQYF
TRBV7-2	TRBJ2-3	18	CASSLGSWTGSSTDTQYF
TRBV15	TRBJ1-3	15	CATSRRRSAGNTIYF
TRBV29-1	TRBJ1-4	14	CSVSPLATNEKLFF
TRBV6-1	TRBJ2-7	16	CASSERVGGDAYEQYF
TRBV30	TRBJ1-5	15	CAWSGGPTLNQPQHF
TRBV30	TRBJ2-3	19	CAWSLTTSGPNRFTDTQYF
TRBV7-9	TRBJ2-5	15	CASSLAFGGQETQYF
TRBV5-4	TRBJ1-1	15	CASSLEAGINTEAFF
TRBV7-8	TRBJ2-2	16	CASSQNRGRNTGELFF
TRBV4-3	TRBJ1-2	15	CASSQGFPEARGYTF
TRBV28	TRBJ1-5	17	CASSGALKWNSNQPQHF
TRBV28	TRBJ2-7	13	CASHMDGAYEQYF
TRBV6-5	TRBJ1-2	15	CASGRPGQGTYGYTF